The next 21 T cell receptor beta chains were all read from a single sample in a study of cytomegalovirus exposure and HLA in healthy donors. It was with 60 Vbeta and 13 Jbeta primers that the PCR ran. Profiled with immunoSEQ multiplex PCR; TCRdb holds only in-frame clones, not every one. The sample has 100,000 to 150,000 clones; over 75% are singletons. Sequenced sample: PBMCs. The receptors originated from a woman aged 40 to 55 in good health and CMV-seropositive.

The chain employs TRBV7-3 and TRBJ2-2; perhaps TRBD2 as D (5 bases). V was cut by 5 bases and J by 3 bases, with 16 bases left in between. Germline CDR1 reads SGHTA; CDR2 reads FQGTGA. This CDR3 comprises 16 residues. The CDR3 reads CASSPYAGVDTGELFF. CDR3 bases: TGTGCCAGCAGCCCCTATGCGGGCGTCGACACCGGGGAGCTGTTTTTT. Full variable domain (outside the CDR3, taken from reference TRBV7-3 and TRBJ2-2): GAGVSQTPSNKVTEKGKYVELRCDPISGHTALYWYRQSLGQGPEFLIYFQGTGAADDSGLPNDRFFAVRPEGSVSTLKIQRTERGDSAVYLCASSPYAGVDTGELFFGEGSRLTVL.

This clone has just one count. The chain links TRBV6-5 to TRBJ1-4; 8 positions agree with TRBD1. After removal of 2 bases from V and 5 bases from J, the junction contained 7 bases not matched to a gene. Germline-derived CDR1 and CDR2 are MNHEY and SVGAGI. This CDR3 spans 16 amino acids. CDR3 region: CASSYVGQGRNEKLFF. The CDR3 DNA follows: TGTGCCAGCAGTTACGTTGGACAGGGTAGAAATGAAAAACTGTTTTTT.

The gene calls are TRBV28 and TRBJ2-1, with a tentative D call TRBD2 (6 bases). The CDR3 runs 15 residues. From germline, CDR1 is MDHEN and CDR2 SYDVKM. The ends were cut back, 2 bases at V and 0 bases at J, with 8 bases in the middle. The CDR3 DNA sequence: TGTGCCAGCAGTTTAAGGAGGGCCTCCTACAATGAGCAGTTCTTC. Translating it yields CASSLRRASYNEQFF. The variable domain in full, completed from reference TRBV28 and TRBJ2-1, reads DVKVTQSSRYLVKRTGEKVFLECVQDMDHENMFWYRQDPGLGLRLIYFSYDVKMKEKGDIPEGYSVSREKKERFSLILESASTNQTSMYLCASSLRRASYNEQFFGPGTRLTVL.

This clone came up once. This sequence joins TRBV14 and TRBJ1-1; 8 bases map to TRBD1. This CDR3 comprises 15 residues. Per the germline V gene, CDR1 is SGHDN and CDR2 is FVKESK. Losses at the gene ends were 4 bases for V and 2 bases for J; bases not matched to a gene: 6. The CDR3 coding sequence is TGTGCCAGCAGCCGGCTCGGACAGGGAAACACTGAAGCTTTCTTT. Protein sequence: CASSRLGQGNTEAFF.

This clone came up a few times. This chain connects TRBV2 to TRBJ2-3, with 12 bases identical to TRBD2. Trimming at V came to 5 bases and at J to 2 bases, leaving 8 bases not matched to a gene. Germline lookup yields CDR1 SNHLY and CDR2 FYNNEI. The CDR3 spans 17 residues. The CDR3 region is CASSHFGLAGFTDTQYF. In DNA, the CDR3 is TGTGCCAGCAGTCACTTCGGACTAGCGGGGTTCACAGATACGCAGTATTTT.

This clone was recorded only once. This rearrangement joins TRBV5-4 to TRBJ2-7; TRBD2 matches at 10 bases. After removal of 2 bases from V and 2 bases from J, the junction contained 4 bases not matched to a gene. Germline CDR1 reads SGHNT; CDR2 reads YYREEE (reference sequence). The CDR3 has 15 amino acids. CDR3 nucleotides: TGTGCCAGCAGCTTTGCTAGCGGGAGCCCCTACGAGCAGTACTTC. Translation: CASSFASGSPYEQYF.

The genes are TRBV19 and TRBJ1-1; possibly TRBD1 for D (6 bases). CDR3 length: 13 amino acids. The ends were cut back, 1 base at V and 7 bases at J, with 10 bases in the middle. Looked up from germline, CDR1 is LNHDA and CDR2 is SQIVND (reference sequence). The CDR3 protein is CASSIVQGSEAFF. In DNA, the CDR3 is TGTGCCAGTAGTATAGTCCAGGGGAGTGAAGCTTTCTTT.

V gene TRBV10-2 combines with J gene TRBJ2-5, with no clear D. The J call may be in error: the DNA end matches TRBJ2-7 better. The CDR3 runs to 14 residues. The germline V gene has CDR1 WSHSY and CDR2 SAAADI. The CDR3 is CASSEYWRSYEQYF. CDR3 nucleotides: TGCGCCAGCAGTGAGTACTGGAGATCCTACGAGCAGTACTTC.

The chain joins TRBV29-1 to TRBJ1-1; 10 positions match TRBD1. Germline-derived CDR1 and CDR2 are SQVTM and ANQGSEA. Germline trimming cut 2 bases from V and 11 bases from J; bases unmatched to any gene: 14. The CDR3 runs to 15 residues. CDR3 coding DNA: TGCAGCGTTGAACCACGACAGGGGGCATTAGTAGGGGCTTTCTTT. Its translation is CSVEPRQGALVGAFF.

The chain links TRBV7-9 to TRBJ1-4, with TRBD1 identical over 7 bases. Trimming took 1 base from V and 5 from J; bases not matched to a gene: 4. CDR3 size: 15 residues. Germline lookup yields CDR1 SEHNR and CDR2 FQNEAQ (reference sequence). In DNA form, the CDR3 reads TGTGCCAGCAGCTTAGGAGGACAGGAGAATGAAAAACTGTTTTTT. Amino acid sequence: CASSLGGQENEKLFF.

V usage is TRBV21-1 and J usage is TRBJ2-7; the DNA was not compared with TRBD1, the D call given in the table. TRBV21-1 is a listed pseudogene. This CDR3 region has 13 residues. The CDR3: CASRKRTAREQYF. CDR3 bases: TGTGCCAGCAGGAAAAGGACAGCTCGGGAGCAGTACTTC.

The J gene is TRBJ2-7, the V gene TRBV18; D is possibly TRBD2 (6 bases). The CDR3 is made up of 15 amino acids. The germline V gene encodes CDR1 KGHSH and CDR2 LQKENI. V lost 0 bases, J lost 2 bases, and 11 bases lay in between. DNA of the CDR3: TGTGCCAGCTCACCACCGGGACTCACCACCTACGAGCAGTACTTC. This codes for CASSPPGLTTYEQYF.

V usage is TRBV15 and J usage is TRBJ1-5; TRBD1 matches 7 bases. The V segment lost 8 bases and the J segment 4 bases; nucleotides outside the gene matches: 5. CDR3 length: 13 residues. Germline lookup yields CDR1 LNHNV and CDR2 YYDKDF (reference sequence). The CDR3 bases are TGTGCCACCCAAAGGACAGGTAATCAGCCCCAGCATTTT. This gives the protein CATQRTGNQPQHF.

The chain uses TRBV28 and TRBJ1-4, with TRBD1 identical over 9 bases. The length of the CDR3 is 14 residues. Germline V gene lookup returns CDR1 MDHEN and CDR2 SYDVKM. The V gene end was trimmed by 6 bases and the J gene end by 7 bases; junction bases not matched to a gene: 6. The CDR3 loop is CASRRDRVGEKLFF. CDR3 nucleotide sequence: TGTGCCAGCAGGAGGGACAGGGTTGGTGAAAAACTGTTTTTT.

This sequence joins TRBV2 and TRBJ2-3, with TRBD2 matching over 11 bases. The germline V gene has CDR1 SNHLY and CDR2 FYNNEI. The CDR3 runs to 17 residues. Trimming at V came to 5 bases and at J to 0 bases, leaving 7 bases not matched to a gene. CDR3 in amino acids: CASSPNSGGASTDTQYF. CDR3 DNA sequence: TGTGCCAGCAGTCCGAATAGCGGGGGGGCGAGCACAGATACGCAGTATTTT. The full variable domain, its missing parts supplied by reference TRBV2 and TRBJ2-3, is EPEVTQTPSHQVTQMGQEVILRCVPISNHLYFYWYRQILGQKVEFLVSFYNNEISEKSEIFDDQFSVERPDGSNFTLKIRSTKLEDSAMYFCASSPNSGGASTDTQYFGPGTRLTVL.

CDR3 DNA sequence: TGTGCCAGCAGTTACGCGGCCGGTGATTCACCCCTCCACTTT. It encodes CASSYAAGDSPLHF. This chain connects TRBV6-5 to TRBJ1-6; the D is unclear. This CDR3 comprises 14 residues. Germline CDR1 is MNHEY and CDR2 is SVGAGI. V dropped 2 bases and J dropped 8 bases, with 10 bases sitting between them.

Turning to this clone: One junction end disagrees with the germline gene, perhaps due to a read error. The chain couples TRBV7-7 to TRBJ2-5; D is possibly TRBD1 (5 bases). Germline CDR1 SSHAT, CDR2 FNYEAQ (reference sequence). The CDR3 is 15 residues long. This chain's CDR3 is CASSLEGQGWETQYF. CDR3 in DNA: TGTGCTAGCAGCTTAGAAGGCCAGGGATGGGAGACCCAGTACTTC. The complete variable domain, with remaining parts taken from reference TRBV7-7 and TRBJ2-5, reads GAGVSQSPRYKVTKRGQDVTLRCDPISSHATLYWYQQALGQGPEFLTYFNYEAQPDKSGLPSDRFSAERPEGSISTLTIQRTEQRDSAMYRCASSLEGQGWETQYFGPGTRLLVL.

The chain carries TRBV7-8 and TRBJ2-5, with 10 bases lining up with TRBD2. This CDR3 has 14 residues. In germline, CDR1 is SGHVS, CDR2 FQNEAQ. V was pared by 5 bases and J by 4 bases, with 4 bases of the junction left unmatched. CDR3 sequence reads: CASSPRTSGETQYF. The CDR3 DNA follows: TGTGCCAGCAGCCCAAGGACTAGCGGAGAGACCCAGTACTTC.

J is TRBJ2-7 and V is TRBV15; 8 nucleotides agree with TRBD2. The CDR3 has 15 amino acids. The germline CDR1 and CDR2 sequences are LNHNV and YYDKDF (reference sequence). The trim removed 3 bases at V and 7 bases at J, leaving 11 bases unmatched. The CDR3: CATSSTSGVLREQYF. The DNA of the CDR3 is TGTGCCACCAGCAGTACTAGCGGTGTATTAAGGGAGCAGTACTTC.

This clone showed up just a few times. V usage is TRBV11-1 and J usage is TRBJ1-1; 10 positions match TRBD1. CDR1 and CDR2 (germline): SGHAT, FQDESV (reference sequence). V dropped 2 bases and J dropped 0; count of bases not matched to a gene: 9. The CDR3 is 18 amino acids. The CDR3 coding sequence is TGTGCCAGCAGCTTAAACCGGGACAGGGGCCTCATGAACACTGAAGCTTTCTTT. Residues: CASSLNRDRGLMNTEAFF.

This sequence joins TRBV7-9 and TRBJ1-2; 10 positions agree with TRBD1. The V gene end was trimmed by 3 bases and the J gene end by 6 bases; junction bases not matched to a gene: 10. Looked up from germline, CDR1 is SEHNR and CDR2 is FQNEAQ (reference sequence). The CDR3 has 16 amino acids. DNA of the CDR3: TGTGCCAGCAGCTTCGGACGGGGACAGGGGAGGGATGGCTACACCTTC. It encodes CASSFGRGQGRDGYTF.